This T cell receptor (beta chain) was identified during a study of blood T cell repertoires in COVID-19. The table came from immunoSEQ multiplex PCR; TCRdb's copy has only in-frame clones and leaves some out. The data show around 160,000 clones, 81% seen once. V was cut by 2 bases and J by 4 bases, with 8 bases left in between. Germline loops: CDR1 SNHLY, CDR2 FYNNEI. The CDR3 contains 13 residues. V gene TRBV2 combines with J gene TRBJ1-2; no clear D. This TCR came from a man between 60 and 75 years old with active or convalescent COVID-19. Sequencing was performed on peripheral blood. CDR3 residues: CASSERTSYGYTF. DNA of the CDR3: TGTGCCAGCAGTGAAAGAACTTCCTATGGCTACACCTTC.